What follows describes a single T cell receptor beta chain. Per the original data handling: Amplified reference gene primers provided the basis for estimating nucleated cell counts. Here immunoSEQ multiplex PCR was the method, and the copy in TCRdb shows in-frame clones only, minus some. V, J and clone size reflect that table, while D and trimming were determined from the DNA. Found here are some 250,000 clones, about 82% of them singletons; the top ten hold 10% to 15%. The data were obtained in a study of blood T cell repertoires in COVID-19. Study in general: The study drew acute and convalescent COVID-19 samples from the United States, Italy and Spain. T cells, B-cell-depleted T cells, or PBMCs provided the cDNA or gDNA that served as material.

V lost 0 bases and J lost 4, with 7 bases in between. CDR1 is SGHRS, CDR2 YFSETQ, per germline. This CDR3 has 13 residues. The chain joins TRBV5-1 to TRBJ1-2; D is uncertain. The sequence was obtained from an elderly man with acute or convalescent COVID-19. The sample was peripheral blood. The CDR3 nucleotides are TGCGCCAGCAGCTTGGAACGGGTCTATGGCTACACCTTC. As protein: CASSLERVYGYTF.